This T cell receptor beta chain originates from a study of cytomegalovirus exposure and HLA in healthy donors. General study results and limits: Association of a missense DCLRE1C variant with TCR beta V- and J-gene trimming was reported in a later analysis.

V lost 0 bases, J lost 4 bases, and 20 bases lay in between. The CDR3 covers 18 residues. CDR1 and CDR2 from the germline V gene are SGHRS and YFSETQ. Comments on this clone: As yet, its antigen is unknown.

13 Jbeta primers and 60 Vbeta primers were used for the PCR. Here immunoSEQ multiplex PCR was the method, and the copy in TCRdb shows in-frame clones only, minus some. The sample includes 150,000 to 200,000 clones, 81% of them seen just once. The V gene is TRBV5-1, the J gene TRBJ2-1; TRBD1 is a possible D gene (7 bases). This receptor was taken from a man between 50 and 59 years old in good health and CMV-seropositive. The specimen sequenced was PBMCs. This CDR3 is CASSLENWGQSGYNEQFF. The CDR3 DNA is TGCGCCAGCAGCTTGGAAAACTGGGGACAGAGCGGGTACAATGAGCAGTTCTTC.